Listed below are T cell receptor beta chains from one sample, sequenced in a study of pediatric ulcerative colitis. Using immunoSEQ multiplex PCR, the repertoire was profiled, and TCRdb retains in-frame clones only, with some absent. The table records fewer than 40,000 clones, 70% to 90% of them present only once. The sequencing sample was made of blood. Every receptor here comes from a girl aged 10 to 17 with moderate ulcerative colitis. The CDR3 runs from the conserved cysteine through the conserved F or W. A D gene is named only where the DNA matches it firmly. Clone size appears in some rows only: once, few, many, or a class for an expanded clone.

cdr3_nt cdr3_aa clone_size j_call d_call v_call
TGTGCCAGCAGTGGGGACCCAAAACTGTTTTTT CASSGDPKLFF NA TRBJ1-4 NA TRBV2
TGTGCCAGCAGACACCAATCACCCGGACCGGCGGGTGAAAAACTGTTTTTT CASRHQSPGPAGEKLFF NA TRBJ1-4 NA TRBV13
TGTGCCAGCAGTTCGGACACGTATAGCAATCAGCCCCAGCATTTT CASSSDTYSNQPQHF NA TRBJ1-5 NA TRBV28
TGTGCCAGCAGTTGGGGCACAGATACGCAGTATTTT CASSWGTDTQYF NA TRBJ2-3 NA TRBV6-1
TGTGCCAGCGGTTTCCCTGGGGCCAACGTCCTGACTTTC CASGFPGANVLTF once TRBJ2-6 NA TRBV25-1
TGTGCCTGGAACCGGAGGGGGCTTACAGATACGCAGTATTTT CAWNRRGLTDTQYF NA TRBJ2-3 NA TRBV30
TGTGCCAGCAGCTTAGTGGAAGAATGGACAGCCTCCTACGAGCAGTACTTC CASSLVEEWTASYEQYF NA TRBJ2-7 NA TRBV11-2
TGTGCCAGCAGGATTCCGGGTTATGAGGAGACCCAGTACTTC CASRIPGYEETQYF NA TRBJ2-5 NA TRBV11-2
TGTGCCAGCAGTCGTGTAAGTTTGAACACTGAAGCTTTCTTT CASSRVSLNTEAFF NA TRBJ1-1 NA TRBV28
TGTGCCAGCAGTTTGGGGGAAGGAATTGGGACTGAAGCTTTCTTT CASSLGEGIGTEAFF NA TRBJ1-1 NA TRBV28
TGTGCCAGTACTACTCTCGGGAATGAAGCTTTCTTT CASTTLGNEAFF NA TRBJ1-1 NA TRBV5-4
TGTGCCAGCATAGGGGGGTACAGTGAAGCTTTCTTT CASIGGYSEAFF NA TRBJ1-1 NA TRBV27
TGTGCCAGCTCACCTCGGAGGAACACTGAAGCTTTCTTT CASSPRRNTEAFF NA TRBJ1-1 NA TRBV18
TGTGCCAGCAGCGTAGCGCTAGCGGGGCCCCTAACCACAGATACGCAGTATTTT CASSVALAGPLTTDTQYF NA TRBJ2-3 TRBD2 TRBV9
TGTGCCAGCAGCTACCCCCGGGCGACAGGGGACACCGGGGAGCTGTTTTTT CASSYPRATGDTGELFF once TRBJ2-2 TRBD1 TRBV7-8
TGTGCCAGCAGTTCCTTGACTAGCGGGAGTAACACCTACTCCTACGAGCAGTACTTC CASSSLTSGSNTYSYEQYF NA TRBJ2-7 TRBD2 TRBV28
TGTGCCAGCAGTACCCGACAGGCAATGGCGACTGAAGCTTTCTTT CASSTRQAMATEAFF NA TRBJ1-1 NA TRBV27
TGTGCCAGCAGCTTAAAACCTGGCAGGGCAATCGGCGGGGAGCTGTTTTTT CASSLKPGRAIGGELFF NA TRBJ2-2 NA TRBV7-6
TGCGCCAGCAGCCAAGAAGGGGGAAGCACAGATACGCAGTATTTT CASSQEGGSTDTQYF NA TRBJ2-3 NA TRBV4-1
TGTGCCAGTAGTATTTGGGACTCCAATCAGCCCCAGCATTTT CASSIWDSNQPQHF NA TRBJ1-5 NA TRBV19
TGTGCCACCAGCAGAGAAAGGGCCGCCGGGGCTATCAACGAGCAGTACTTC CATSRERAAGAINEQYF NA TRBJ2-7 NA TRBV15
TGTGCCACCGACGCGGCGGGGTACACCGGGGAGCTGTTTTTT CATDAAGYTGELFF NA TRBJ2-2 NA TRBV7-9
TGTGCCAGCAGCGCCCGAACGAACACCGGGGAGCTGTTTTTT CASSARTNTGELFF NA TRBJ2-2 NA TRBV7-2
TGTGCCAGCAGCTCCCGGACAGTTTACAATGAGCAGTTCTTC CASSSRTVYNEQFF NA TRBJ2-1 NA TRBV9